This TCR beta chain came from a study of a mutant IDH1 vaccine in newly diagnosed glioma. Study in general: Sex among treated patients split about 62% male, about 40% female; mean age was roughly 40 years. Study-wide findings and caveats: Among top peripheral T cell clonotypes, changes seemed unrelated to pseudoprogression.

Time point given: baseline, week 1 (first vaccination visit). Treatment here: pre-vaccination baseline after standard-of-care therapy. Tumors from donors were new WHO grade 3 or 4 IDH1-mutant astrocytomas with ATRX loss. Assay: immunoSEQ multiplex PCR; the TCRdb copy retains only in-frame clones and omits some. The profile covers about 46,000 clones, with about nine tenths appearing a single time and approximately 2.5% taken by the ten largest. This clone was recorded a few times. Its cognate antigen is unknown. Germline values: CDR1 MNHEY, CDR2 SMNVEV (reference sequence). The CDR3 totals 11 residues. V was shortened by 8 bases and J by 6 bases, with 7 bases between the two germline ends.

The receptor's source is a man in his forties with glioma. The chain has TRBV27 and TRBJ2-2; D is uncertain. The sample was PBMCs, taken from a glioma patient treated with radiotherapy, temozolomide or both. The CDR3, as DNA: TGTGCCAGCTTCTCGGCCGGGGAGCTGTTTTTT. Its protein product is CASFSAGELFF.